Below are 15 T cell receptor beta chains sequenced from a single sample in a study of shared clonotypes between healthy human individuals. Libraries were prepared by immunoSEQ multiplex PCR; TCRdb keeps only in-frame clonotypes and omits some of them. Of about 480,000 clones listed, around 79% are singletons. Sequenced: PBMCs. These receptors originate from a woman in her 40s in good health. Some clones in this sample may be carry-over from other donors' samples.

The genes are TRBV7-2 and TRBJ2-5, with 8 bases fitting TRBD2. The CDR3 is 14 residues long. Trimming cost V 5 bases and J 1 base; bases outside gene matches: 3. CDR1 and CDR2 from the germline V gene are SGHTA and FQGNSA. CDR3 loop: CASSILAAQETQYF. In DNA form, the CDR3 reads TGTGCCAGCAGCATACTAGCGGCCCAAGAGACCCAGTACTTC.

V gene TRBV2 combines with J gene TRBJ2-1; perhaps TRBD2 as D (5 bases). Germline V CDR1 and CDR2: SNHLY, FYNNEI. Trimming took 2 bases from V and 2 from J, leaving 13 bases between them. This CDR3 region has 16 residues. The CDR3 nucleotides read TGTGCCAGCAGTGAACAAGTAGCGCCAACCTACAATGAGCAGTTCTTC. Protein sequence: CASSEQVAPTYNEQFF. Full variable domain (outside the CDR3, taken from reference TRBV2 and TRBJ2-1): EPEVTQTPSHQVTQMGQEVILRCVPISNHLYFYWYRQILGQKVEFLVSFYNNEISEKSEIFDDQFSVERPDGSNFTLKIRSTKLEDSAMYFCASSEQVAPTYNEQFFGPGTRLTVL.

This clone has only a few counts. This rearrangement joins TRBV5-1 to TRBJ2-1; no reliable D call. The length of the CDR3 is 16 residues. V was trimmed by 0 bases and J by 0 bases, leaving 10 bases between them. Germline CDR1 SGHRS, CDR2 YFSETQ. The CDR3 region is CASSLAGSPSYNEQFF. The DNA of the CDR3 is TGCGCCAGCAGCTTGGCTGGGTCCCCCTCCTACAATGAGCAGTTCTTC.

This rearrangement joins TRBV9 to TRBJ1-5; D perhaps matches TRBD1 (6 bases). This CDR3 is built from 14 residues. V was shortened by 3 bases and J by 6 bases, with 13 bases between the two germline ends. Germline V CDR1 and CDR2: SGDLS, YYNGEE. The chain's CDR3 is CASSASGAGQPQHF. The CDR3 bases are TGTGCCAGCAGCGCATCGGGGGCCGGTCAGCCCCAGCATTTT.

V usage is TRBV9 and J usage is TRBJ1-5; no definite D call. CDR3 length equals 13 residues. Germline-derived CDR1 and CDR2 are SGDLS and YYNGEE. Trimming removed 2 bases at V and 2 bases at J, with 5 bases between. In nucleotides, the CDR3 is TGTGCCAGCAGCGTCATGGGCAATCAGCCCCAGCATTTT. This sequence encodes CASSVMGNQPQHF.

The count of this clone is one. This chain links TRBV10-3 with TRBJ2-3; 7 bases agree with TRBD1. The germline gives CDR1 ENHRY, CDR2 SYGVKD. The CDR3 has 13 amino acids. The V gene end was trimmed by 10 bases and the J gene end by 5 bases; junction bases not matched to a gene: 9. DNA for the CDR3: TGTGCCACGAGGATCACAGGGGAAGATACGCAGTATTTT. The encoded protein is CATRITGEDTQYF.

V and J are TRBV28 and TRBJ2-7; D not certain. The V end was cut by 10 bases, the J end by 2 bases, with 24 bases between. Per the germline V gene, CDR1 is MDHEN and CDR2 is SYDVKM. This CDR3 has 16 amino acids. CDR3 sequence: CATTISGRGRTYEQYF. The CDR3 region has the DNA TGTGCCACCACGATTTCCGGCCGCGGTCGCACCTACGAGCAGTACTTC.

This chain uses TRBV11-2 with TRBJ1-6; D ambiguous. The CDR3 is 14 residues long. The germline CDR1 and CDR2 sequences are SGHAT and FQNNGV. Deletions cut 1 base from V and 5 bases from J, with 6 bases between. The CDR3, as DNA: TGTGCCAGCAGCTTAGTGTCAGATAATTCACCCCTCCACTTT. Protein product: CASSLVSDNSPLHF.

The J gene is TRBJ1-2, the V gene TRBV28, with TRBD1 matching 7 bases. The CDR3 sequence is 16 residues long. Per germline, CDR1 MDHEN and CDR2 SYDVKM. The V segment lost 6 bases and the J segment 2 bases; nucleotides outside the gene matches: 12. The CDR3, as DNA: TGTGCCAGCAGCGATCCTCAAGGGGGACAGAACTATGGCTACACCTTC. It translates to CASSDPQGGQNYGYTF.

At least ten counts were recorded for this clone. The rearrangement joins TRBV10-2 to TRBJ2-7; perhaps TRBD2 as D (6 bases). Germline lookup yields CDR1 WSHSY and CDR2 SAAADI. Deletions cut 2 bases from V and 2 bases from J, with 19 bases between. CDR3 length: 17 amino acids. CDR3 protein: CASSEALGWAGTYEQYF. CDR3 DNA sequence: TGCGCCAGCAGTGAGGCCCTGGGGTGGGCGGGAACCTACGAGCAGTACTTC.

This chain links TRBV4-1 with TRBJ2-4; TRBD2 matches 13 bases. The V gene's germline CDR1 is MGHRA and CDR2 YSYEKL. The junction had 4 bases not matched to a gene; V was cut back by 1 base and J by 1 base. This CDR3 region has 18 residues. The chain's CDR3 is CASSQGTSGSRAKNIQYF. DNA for the CDR3: TGCGCCAGCAGCCAAGGGACTAGCGGGAGCCGGGCCAAAAACATTCAGTACTTC.

V gene TRBV4-1 combines with J gene TRBJ1-2, with 7 bases identical to TRBD1. This CDR3 is built from 14 residues. V lost 6 bases and J lost 3; bases outside the gene matches: 7. Per the germline V gene, CDR1 is MGHRA and CDR2 is YSYEKL. The CDR3 spells CASSQGGGDYGYTF. CDR3 coding DNA: TGCGCCAGCAGTCAGGGAGGGGGCGACTATGGCTACACCTTC.

This clone appeared once. The rearrangement uses TRBV9 and TRBJ2-7; D possibly corresponds to TRBD1 (5 bases). This CDR3 comprises 13 residues. Per germline, CDR1 SGDLS and CDR2 YYNGEE. Trimming took off 0 bases at V and 6 bases at J, with 10 bases between the two ends. CDR3: CASSVAIRGEQYF. In nucleotides, the CDR3 is TGTGCCAGCAGCGTAGCTATAAGGGGCGAGCAGTACTTC.

On this clone: Given a far larger clone just one base away, this is likely a sequencing read error. The DNA is left out, because the CDR3 cannot be placed on it with certainty; the CDR3 is given as TCRdb lists it. This chain uses TRBV29-1 with TRBJ1-2. The CDR3 adds up to 12 amino acids, both ends counted. CDR1 and CDR2 (germline): SQVTM, ANQGSEA. CDR3 residues: CSAQGGIYGCTF.

The chain carries TRBV18 and TRBJ1-5; D uncertain. Germline V gene sequence: CDR1 KGHSH, CDR2 LQKENI. Trimming left V 3 bases short and J 0 bases short, with 18 bases between. The CDR3 extends over 18 amino acids. The CDR3 spells CASSPAGLRLSSNQPQHF. CDR3 bases: TGTGCCAGCTCACCGGCTGGGTTAAGGCTAAGTAGCAATCAGCCCCAGCATTTT.